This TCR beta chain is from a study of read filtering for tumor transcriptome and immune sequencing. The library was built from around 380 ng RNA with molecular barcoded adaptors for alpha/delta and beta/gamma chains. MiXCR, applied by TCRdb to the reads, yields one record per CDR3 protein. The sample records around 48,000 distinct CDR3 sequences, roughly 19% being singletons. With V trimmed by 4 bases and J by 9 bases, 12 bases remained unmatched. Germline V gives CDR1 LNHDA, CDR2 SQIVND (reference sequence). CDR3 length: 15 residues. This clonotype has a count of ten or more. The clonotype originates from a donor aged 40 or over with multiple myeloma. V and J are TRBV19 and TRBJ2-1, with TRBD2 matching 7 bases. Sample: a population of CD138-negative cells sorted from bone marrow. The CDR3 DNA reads TGTGCCAGTAGTACGTCGACTAGCCCGCGCGGTGAGCAGTTCTTC. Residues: CASSTSTSPRGEQFF.